This T cell receptor beta chain appears in the sequencing data of a study of cytomegalovirus exposure and HLA in healthy donors (dated by TCRdb to about 2017). In the study overall: An earlier analysis of roughly 570 of the donors reported about 300 Gb of sequence data and 90 million to 120 million unique TCR beta sequences obtained from approximately 180 million T cells. An earlier analysis of approximately 580 of the donors used high-throughput TCR beta sequencing to judge whether each TCR beta V gene segment behaved as functional or pseudogenic. The study profiled the T cell repertoires of about 720 subjects by immunosequencing and related them to cytomegalovirus serostatus. In a later genetic analysis, genome-wide SNP genotypes for about three fifths of the roughly 670 donors were used, and that subset was treated as a discovery cohort. Donor age, sex, ethnicity and CMV serostatus were collected together with the repertoire data. A separate validation cohort of about 110 different subjects was used in addition to the approximately 670-subject first cohort. Because of strong linkage in the cohort, roughly five DR-DQ haplotypes were treated as single units for association and clustering. The number of donors typed differed by locus, with about 629-640 for A, B, C, DRB1 and DQB1, more than 500 for DQA1, nearly 610 for DPA1, and some 440 for DPB1. Of the 300 to 400 genotyped donors, over 70% fell in the genetic ancestry cluster associated with self-reported Caucasian donors. All discovery cohort repertoires had been generated on a single sequencing platform. Rather than drawing on any new phenotypic data, the later analysis identified candidate immune exposures from TCR beta sequences and the way those sequences occurred across donors. An early release that covered 500 to 800 HLA-typed donors contained approximately 300 gigabases of sequencing data and 80 million or so unique TCR sequences. Both class I and class II loci were covered by HLA typing, at four-digit resolution. The aim of the study was to test whether cataloging public T cell receptors could identify signatures of past pathogen exposure. Among almost 400 genotyped donors of the cohort, an average of approximately 240,000 unique TCR beta nucleotide sequences were sequenced per donor, roughly a sixth of them non-productive. In a later analysis, previously published TCR beta repertoires from fewer than 750 donors were re-analyzed and high-resolution HLA genotyping was added so that TCR occurrence patterns could be studied. High-throughput TCR immunosequencing, statistical association of individual TCRs with disease status, and machine learning were combined to predict cytomegalovirus infection status. Broad study findings and their caveats: According to a later genetic analysis, donors in an Asian-associated ancestry cluster had fewer N-insertions in productive TCRs than the roughly 670-donor mean. Roughly uniform sequencing depth across donors was assumed in presence/absence analyses, although this assumption may not hold. In an earlier analysis of around 600 of the donors, most TCR beta V segments were observed in productive rearrangements about 90% or about 30% of the time, broadly matching IMGT annotations. Correlated functional status among segregating V segments might reflect linkage disequilibrium, but an unknown experimental factor could not be ruled out. Because the 87-base-pair reads could not distinguish some IMGT-functional V segments, including TRBV6-2 and TRBV6-3, those segments were excluded. In a later analysis, several top co-occurrence clusters were reported to appear linked to parvovirus B19, influenza, CMV and Epstein-Barr virus. According to a later analysis, most CMV-associated TCR beta chains appeared to be HLA-restricted, and the HLA associations seemed to be driven largely by CMV exposure. For the cohort, immune exposure information was limited to CMV serostatus. Roughly 17 rarely observed V segments, including chromosome 9 orphons, were excluded from the earlier analysis of approximately 500 of the donors because counts were too low. In this cohort, only TCR beta chains were sequenced, and detectable features were limited by the absence of alpha or paired-chain data. Compared with equally common non-associated chains, HLA-associated TCR beta chains in a later analysis were more clonally expanded and had lower generation probabilities. Most TCR sequences were seen in very few donors, while some public TCRs were found in many individuals. The study listed over 150 TCR beta chains as associated with cytomegalovirus. A further reported finding was that TCR beta sequences accurately predicted the HLA-A and HLA-B alleles for most subjects in the first cohort. In both the original and validation cohorts, the classifier was reported to diagnose cytomegalovirus status with high specificity and sensitivity. A cluster of highly shared sequence variants was judged likely to represent a technical artifact of the sequencing pipeline. When HLA alleles, especially DR and DQ, strongly co-occurred, TCR associations were difficult to assign to individual alleles. A few of the identified cytomegalovirus-associated TCR beta chains were confirmed in vitro to be specific for cytomegalovirus antigens. Specific HLA alleles were associated with roughly 17,000 TCR beta sequences at a false discovery rate of 0.05 in a later analysis. It was suggested by the authors that the approach could potentially be generalized to other disease states and immunological phenotypes. Because HLA typing was unavailable for some donors at each locus, only the typed subset was used in association tests. An association between a missense DCLRE1C variant and V-gene and J-gene trimming of TCR beta chains was found in a later genetic analysis and replicated in an independent cohort. In a later analysis, the rate of TCR association differed among HLA loci, with DRB1 alleles having the most associated TCRs and HLA-C alleles having the fewest.

The CDR3 runs 18 residues from the cysteine to the phenylalanine. The CDR3 DNA has 54 bases and is translated from base 1. Germline trimming: 3 bases from V, 0 bases from J; junction bases outside gene matches: 6. CDR1 and CDR2 are drawn from the germline V gene (reference sequence): LNHDA, SQIVND. A note on this clone: There is no known antigen for this receptor. One base away there is no much larger clone; base qualities are not given.

In total, approximately 690 healthy bone marrow donors made up the cohort. All cohort members were sampled while nominally healthy, although unrecorded immune exposures were likely present. The donor tested CMV seropositive and was one of the 289 seropositive cohort members. A peripheral blood sample was provided by each donor, and peripheral blood mononuclear cells were used for TCR beta sequencing. Genomic DNA extraction from the blood cell samples was performed with the Qiagen DNeasy Blood Extraction Kit. The library was obtained by the immunoSEQ multiplex PCR assay. The multiplex PCR relied on a mix of 60 forward primers for TCR Vbeta segments and 13 reverse primers for TCR Jbeta segments. A multiplex PCR assay on genomic DNA amplified the CDR3 region of rearranged TCR beta genes. The amplified TCR beta libraries were sequenced on the Illumina HiSeq System as 87-base-pair reads. Regarding the original processing steps: In a later analysis, about 80 million unique TCR beta chains were counted across the roughly 670 repertoires, and roughly 11 million of these chains were shared by at least two donors. Raw reads were error-corrected and collapsed into unique sequences by a nearest-neighbor algorithm in which closely related sequences were merged to remove PCR and sequencing errors. V, D and J gene segments were assigned by aligning CDR3 sequences to IMGT reference sequences. For a sequence to be retained, at least a six-nucleotide match to both a V gene segment and a J gene segment was required. A rearrangement counted as productive if the CDR3 had no stop codons and remained in frame with V and J, and every other rearrangement counted as non-productive. CDR3 was defined according to IMGT convention as the region running from the second conserved V-encoded cysteine to the conserved J-encoded phenylalanine. Sequences without an unambiguous match to a single V gene segment were excluded from the earlier analysis of approximately 600 of the donors. An earlier analysis of 587 of the donors called V segments functional above 56.7% productive rearrangements and segregating when the between-donor standard deviation exceeded 5%. A statistical classification framework was built to diagnose cytomegalovirus status from the catalog of TCR beta chain sequences. In a later analysis, TCR nucleotide sequences were compared against IMGT/GENE-DB human TR gene sequences so that V and J genes could be assigned. The TCRdist pipeline was used in a later analysis to assign CDR3 sequences and most-parsimonious VDJ recombination scenarios. In a later analysis, every TCR beta chain was defined by the combination of its CDR3 amino acid sequence and its V-gene family, and reads without a unique V-gene family were dropped. As a way to deal with suspected cross-contamination and a sequencing artifact, a later analysis dropped nearly 600 nucleotide sequences that were highly shared and had low generation probability. A later analysis calculated a clonal expansion index for each public chain from normalized within-repertoire ranks of inferred template counts. In a later analysis, generation probabilities were computed using a VDJ recombination model fitted to out-of-frame rearrangements, and the results were checked against IGoR. Hypergeometric tests were used in a later analysis to score TCR-TCR, TCR-HLA and TCR-CMV co-occurrence, with a repertoire-size bias correction applied to the TCR pairs. False discovery rates were estimated in a later analysis by permuting HLA or CMV assignments 20 times. In a later analysis, co-occurring TCRs were grouped with DBSCAN, and TCRdist sequence similarity was added when clustering was performed within HLA-allele-positive subsets. Repertoires with fewer than 30,000 or more than 120,000 public chains, plus five repertoires with anomalous nucleotide sharing, were excluded from co-occurrence clustering. Imported from immuneACCESS, the table was reduced by TCRdb to in-frame sequences with V and J called. These copies leave out some clones; in studies compared against another copy, an unresolved V gene accounts for under half, and the cause of the remainder is not known. D and trimming come from the DNA, and the V and J calls and clone size come from that table. In this sample the table shows roughly 150,000 clones, about two thirds of which occur a single time. Of the sample, more than 9% is held by the ten largest clones.

The receptor was isolated from a man aged 30-40 years in good health and CMV-seropositive. The sequenced material came from PBMCs. Rearrangement joined TRBV19 to TRBJ2-6; 9 middle bases align to TRBD1. The DNA sequence follows: TGTGCCAGTAGTATTCAACAGGGGGCCCTCTCTGGGGCCAACGTCCTGACTTTC. This gives the protein CASSIQQGALSGANVLTF.